Reported below is one T cell receptor beta chain. Its specificity is not known. A junction end diverges from the germline sequence, so it may reflect a read error. Total RNA amounting to roughly 450 ng was the source from which TCR beta cDNA was made with a constant-region primer. ARM-PCR, slightly modified, supplied the TCR beta libraries through three nested multiplex PCR rounds. TRBV1-TRBV30 forward primers and a C-beta reverse primer were used in the first two PCR rounds, which each ran for 10 cycles. TCRdb reprocessed the multiplex PCR reads via MiXCR and lists one record per CDR3 protein. The repertoire has approximately 190,000 distinct CDR3 sequences, around four fifths of them found once; the top ten carry approximately 18%. This entry comes from a study of tumor-infiltrating lymphocytes in primary liver carcinoma. Germline V gene sequence: CDR1 LGHNA, CDR2 YNFKEQ. The CDR3 is made up of 21 amino acids.

Study-wide results and limits: Only about 7.5-24% of top clones appeared in all five tumor regions.

Without any cell sorting, about 19-32 mg of bulk tissue yielded co-extracted RNA and DNA. Patients were chronically HBV-infected and treatment-naive. V gene TRBV4-2 combines with J gene TRBJ2-2; TRBD2 matches at 8 bases. The sequence was obtained from a man in his forties with primary liver carcinoma and hepatitis B virus infection. Source material: tumor tissue from primary liver carcinoma. CDR3: CASSQVGTLAVRAGDTGELFF. In nucleotides, the CDR3 is TGCGCCAGCAGCCAAGTGGGGACTTTAGCGGTCCGAGCGGGAGACACCGGGGAGCTGTTTTTT.